The 6 T cell receptor beta chains below come from one sample, sequenced in a study of blood T cells in healthy people across ages. Using a J-beta primer mix together with a sample-barcoded 5' primer, a second PCR was run for roughly 6 to 12 cycles. TCRdb re-called the 5' RACE reads with MiXCR, one entry per CDR3 protein. There are hundreds of thousands of distinct CDR3 sequences in the sample; under 45% occur only once, and roughly a fifth lies in the top ten. The specimen sequenced was blood. The origin of the receptors is a man in his 60s in good health.

The chain combines TRBV7-2 with TRBJ2-1; D is perhaps TRBD2 (6 bases). Germline V gene lookup returns CDR1 SGHTA and CDR2 FQGNSA. Trimming took 4 bases from V and 10 from J, leaving 14 bases between them. The CDR3 is 13 amino acids. CDR3 DNA: TGTGCCAGCAGCTCCCTCCTAGCGAACGAGCAGTTCTTC. Translated: CASSSLLANEQFF.

This CDR3 is CAISEWGQNNEQFF. DNA of the CDR3: TGTGCCATCAGTGAGTGGGGACAGAACAATGAGCAGTTCTTC. This chain joins TRBV10-3 and TRBJ2-1; 7 positions agree with TRBD1. Germline values: CDR1 ENHRY, CDR2 SYGVKD. V shed 1 base, J shed 5 bases, and the junction held 2 bases outside the gene matches. The CDR3 is 14 residues long.

This clonotype has only a few counts. This chain links TRBV12-3 or TRBV12-4 with TRBJ2-7; TRBD2 matches at 16 bases. The trim removed 3 bases at V and 9 bases at J, leaving 5 bases unmatched. This CDR3 region has 15 residues. CDR3 in amino acids: CASSLSGLAGGRQYF. In DNA form, the CDR3 reads TGTGCCAGCAGTTTGTCGGGACTAGCGGGGGGGAGGCAGTACTTC.

J is TRBJ2-2 and V is TRBV20-1, with D perhaps matching TRBD1 (6 bases). CDR1 is DFQATT, CDR2 SNEGSKA, per germline (reference sequence). Trimming removed 1 base from V and 3 bases from J, with 9 bases in between. The CDR3 loop spans 14 amino acids. The CDR3 DNA reads TGCAGTGCTAGAGTGAGGGGGTACACCGGGGAGCTGTTTTTT. This gives the protein CSARVRGYTGELFF.

The rearrangement uses TRBV30 and TRBJ1-1; possible D gene TRBD1, 6 bases. Deletions cut 3 bases from V and 1 base from J, with 15 bases between. Looked up from germline, CDR1 is GTSNPN and CDR2 is SVGIG (reference sequence). The CDR3 loop spans 15 amino acids. CDR3 residues: CAWSRGGRGNTEAFF. CDR3 nucleotide sequence: TGTGCCTGGAGCCGGGGGGGGCGGGGGAACACTGAAGCTTTCTTT.

The chain employs TRBV20-1 and TRBJ1-6; tentative D call: TRBD1 (6 bases). There are 13 residues in the CDR3. CDR1 and CDR2 (germline): DFQATT, SNEGSKA (reference sequence). Deletions cut 6 bases from V and 9 bases from J, with 15 bases between. The CDR3 DNA is TGCAGTGCAGGAGCGGGGGGCAGTTCACCCCTCCACTTT. It encodes CSAGAGGSSPLHF.